The source of this T cell receptor beta chain is a study of identical twins. The germline V gene encodes CDR1 MNHNS and CDR2 SASEGT. The CDR3 is made up of 16 amino acids. The trim removed 6 bases at V and 5 bases at J, leaving 12 bases unmatched. TCRdb analysed the 5' RACE reads with MiXCR anew, one entry per CDR3 protein. Of hundreds of thousands of distinct CDR3 sequences detected, 20% to 25% appear once; the ten largest clones hold 0.48%. This clonotype has a handful of counts. These data were also reused for a study on yellow fever vaccine responses in identical twins.

Source material: CD4+ T cells sorted from blood. The chain is built from TRBV6-1 and TRBJ2-1, with 8 bases that match TRBD2. The sequence derives from a woman aged 18-35 years in good health. The CDR3, as DNA: TGTGCCAGCAGCTCTACCAGCGGGAGAAGAAACAATGAGCAGTTCTTC. This encodes CASSSTSGRRNNEQFF.